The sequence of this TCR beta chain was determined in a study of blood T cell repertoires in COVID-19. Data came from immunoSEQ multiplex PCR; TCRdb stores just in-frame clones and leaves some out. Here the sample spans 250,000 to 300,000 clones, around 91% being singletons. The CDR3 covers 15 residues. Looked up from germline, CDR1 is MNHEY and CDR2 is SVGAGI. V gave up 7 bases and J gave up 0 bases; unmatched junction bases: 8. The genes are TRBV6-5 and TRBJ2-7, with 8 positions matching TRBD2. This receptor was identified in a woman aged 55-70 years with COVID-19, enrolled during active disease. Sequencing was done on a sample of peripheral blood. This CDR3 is CASIVSGGLSYEQYF. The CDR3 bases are TGTGCCAGCATAGTGAGCGGGGGCCTCTCCTACGAGCAGTACTTC.